What follows describes a single T cell receptor beta chain. The sample belongs to a study of blood T cell repertoires in COVID-19. Study in general: The study drew acute and convalescent COVID-19 samples from the United States, Italy and Spain. From T cells, B-cell-depleted T cells, or PBMCs came the material, which was cDNA or gDNA.

From germline, CDR1 is KGHSH and CDR2 LQKENI. The CDR3 is 13 amino acids. The junction had 4 bases not matched to a gene; V was cut back by 10 bases and J by 3 bases. Per the original methods: Reference gene primers were amplified, and this amplification served to estimate nucleated cell counts. Sequencing used immunoSEQ multiplex PCR; TCRdb keeps in-frame clones, though not all of them. The V and J calls and the clone size are those of that table, but D and trimming were determined from the DNA. The sample comprises some 17,000 clones, 80% of which are singletons, and roughly 11% rests with the top ten.

This chain joins TRBV18 and TRBJ2-3; 10 nucleotides match TRBD2. This receptor was identified in a man older than 75 with acute or convalescent COVID-19. Input material: peripheral blood. CDR3 sequence: CATLSGGTDTQYF. The DNA for the CDR3 is TGTGCCACCCTTAGCGGGGGGACAGATACGCAGTATTTT.